The rows below give T cell receptor beta chains drawn from one sample of a study of OX40 agonist ivuxolimab in advanced cancers. Clones were sequenced by immunoSEQ multiplex PCR, and TCRdb holds only the in-frame ones, with some missing. Here the sample spans 99,000 or so clones, 85% to 95% being singletons. Specimen: CD4+ or CD8+ T cells sorted from blood, collected in a trial of the OX40 agonist ivuxolimab. The receptors were sampled from an adult with an advanced solid tumor such as melanoma, head and neck, liver or kidney cancer. Each CDR3 is given without its conserved first and last residue. Clone sizes are given selectively: once, few, many, or a class where the clone is expanded.

v_call: TRBV27
j_call: TRBJ2-2
clone_size: -
cdr3_aa: AGSPWEIGELF

v_call: TRBV6-6
j_call: TRBJ2-2
clone_size: -
cdr3_aa: ASSLLAGTGELF

v_call: TRBV11-2
j_call: TRBJ2-1
clone_size: -
cdr3_aa: ASSPDSYNEQF

v_call: TRBV5-5
j_call: TRBJ2-3
clone_size: -
cdr3_aa: ASSLVGTDTQY

v_call: TRBV7-3
j_call: TRBJ2-1
clone_size: -
cdr3_aa: ASSATSGAPYNEQF

v_call: TRBV6-6
j_call: TRBJ2-5
clone_size: -
cdr3_aa: ASTLAVRETQY

v_call: TRBV2
j_call: TRBJ2-5
clone_size: -
cdr3_aa: ASRLGETQY

v_call: TRBV28
j_call: TRBJ2-4
clone_size: -
cdr3_aa: ASSRPSGGLAKNIQY

v_call: TRBV5-1
j_call: TRBJ2-2
clone_size: once
cdr3_aa: ASSIYRNTGELF

v_call: TRBV30
j_call: TRBJ1-4
clone_size: -
cdr3_aa: AWSVRLRNEKLF

v_call: TRBV6-6
j_call: TRBJ2-3
clone_size: -
cdr3_aa: ASRISGSTDTQY

v_call: TRBV2
j_call: TRBJ2-1
clone_size: -
cdr3_aa: ASTPAVEPNEQF

v_call: TRBV11-3
j_call: TRBJ2-1
clone_size: -
cdr3_aa: ASSLLGGEYNEQF

v_call: TRBV28
j_call: TRBJ1-1
clone_size: -
cdr3_aa: ASSLHLGARDTEAF

v_call: TRBV19
j_call: TRBJ1-2
clone_size: -
cdr3_aa: ASSRTGLDYGYT

v_call: TRBV19
j_call: TRBJ1-2
clone_size: -
cdr3_aa: ASSIDSSLSANYGYT

v_call: TRBV4-3
j_call: TRBJ1-1
clone_size: -
cdr3_aa: ASSQVAIPHTEAF

v_call: TRBV10-3
j_call: TRBJ2-3
clone_size: -
cdr3_aa: AIRSTDTQY

v_call: TRBV6-6
j_call: TRBJ2-3
clone_size: -
cdr3_aa: ASKERGGLNTDTQY

v_call: TRBV28
j_call: TRBJ2-1
clone_size: -
cdr3_aa: ASSVMVGGSSYNEQF

v_call: TRBV5-1
j_call: TRBJ2-3
clone_size: once
cdr3_aa: ASSGEADTQY

v_call: TRBV19
j_call: TRBJ1-1
clone_size: -
cdr3_aa: ASSKARNGNTEAF

v_call: TRBV6-5
j_call: TRBJ1-2
clone_size: -
cdr3_aa: ASSGPWAGDGYT

v_call: TRBV11-2
j_call: TRBJ1-5
clone_size: -
cdr3_aa: ASSSPHQPQH

v_call: TRBV28
j_call: TRBJ1-6
clone_size: once
cdr3_aa: ASSLQGLSSPLH

v_call: TRBV18
j_call: TRBJ2-5
clone_size: few
cdr3_aa: ASSPEETQY

v_call: TRBV30
j_call: TRBJ1-2
clone_size: -
cdr3_aa: AWSVEVVLTGTLPLGYT

v_call: TRBV7-8
j_call: TRBJ1-5
clone_size: -
cdr3_aa: ASSFRVRDRGYQPQH

v_call: TRBV15
j_call: TRBJ1-5
clone_size: -
cdr3_aa: ATSGGTDRVTQPQH

v_call: TRBV28
j_call: TRBJ2-3
clone_size: -
cdr3_aa: ASISTSTDTQY

v_call: TRBV2
j_call: TRBJ2-7
clone_size: -
cdr3_aa: ASSYRRDTYEQY

v_call: TRBV4-1
j_call: TRBJ1-5
clone_size: -
cdr3_aa: ASSQTGTGDQPQH

v_call: TRBV5-1
j_call: TRBJ2-3
clone_size: -
cdr3_aa: ASSLNQDTQY

v_call: TRBV5-8
j_call: TRBJ2-1
clone_size: -
cdr3_aa: ASSLLGGGYNEQF

v_call: TRBV6-6
j_call: TRBJ2-2
clone_size: -
cdr3_aa: ASSLTGELF

v_call: TRBV6-5
j_call: TRBJ1-5
clone_size: -
cdr3_aa: ASSPGLYSNQPQH

v_call: TRBV5-1
j_call: TRBJ2-1
clone_size: -
cdr3_aa: ASSSHTSGRVNEQF

v_call: TRBV6-6
j_call: TRBJ1-1
clone_size: -
cdr3_aa: ASSYEELGAEAF

v_call: TRBV2
j_call: TRBJ1-4
clone_size: -
cdr3_aa: ASWDRGPDEKLF

v_call: TRBV15
j_call: TRBJ1-4
clone_size: -
cdr3_aa: ATSRDILGHEKLF

v_call: TRBV5-6
j_call: TRBJ2-1
clone_size: -
cdr3_aa: ASSPRNRVPDEQF

v_call: TRBV11-3
j_call: TRBJ2-6
clone_size: -
cdr3_aa: ASSLDSGANVLT

v_call: TRBV6-5
j_call: TRBJ1-5
clone_size: -
cdr3_aa: ASSPRDQPQH

v_call: TRBV6-5
j_call: TRBJ1-6
clone_size: -
cdr3_aa: ASSYAGFPGDSPLH

v_call: TRBV10-3
j_call: TRBJ2-3
clone_size: -
cdr3_aa: AISVGLATDTQY

v_call: TRBV7-9
j_call: TRBJ2-3
clone_size: -
cdr3_aa: ASSLVSGGATDTQY

v_call: TRBV5-1
j_call: TRBJ1-4
clone_size: -
cdr3_aa: ASSLAGTGNEKLF

v_call: TRBV11-3
j_call: TRBJ2-1
clone_size: -
cdr3_aa: ASSSRPGLAVLSSYNEQF

v_call: TRBV19
j_call: TRBJ1-5
clone_size: -
cdr3_aa: ASWTRVGGNQPQH

v_call: TRBV5-1
j_call: TRBJ1-5
clone_size: -
cdr3_aa: ASSLQPGLDQPQH

v_call: TRBV4-2
j_call: TRBJ2-3
clone_size: -
cdr3_aa: ASSQDPGLAGERIDTQY

v_call: TRBV4-1
j_call: TRBJ2-3
clone_size: -
cdr3_aa: ASSQDREGSDTQY

v_call: TRBV30
j_call: TRBJ2-3
clone_size: -
cdr3_aa: AWNGRGGDTQY

v_call: TRBV6-4
j_call: TRBJ2-6
clone_size: -
cdr3_aa: ASSDSSRSGANVLT

v_call: TRBV6-1
j_call: TRBJ2-3
clone_size: -
cdr3_aa: ASSAGIREGSDTQY

v_call: TRBV6-6
j_call: TRBJ2-3
clone_size: once
cdr3_aa: ASSPGTSGTDTQY

v_call: TRBV6-5
j_call: TRBJ2-1
clone_size: once
cdr3_aa: ASRSLAYHEQF

v_call: TRBV9
j_call: TRBJ1-1
clone_size: -
cdr3_aa: ASSVIPLSGLGTEAF

v_call: TRBV11-3
j_call: TRBJ1-2
clone_size: -
cdr3_aa: ASTGRGAGDYGYT

v_call: TRBV28
j_call: TRBJ1-3
clone_size: -
cdr3_aa: ASSFTGFSGNTIY